Listed here is a single T cell receptor beta chain. Methods used by the authors: Estimated nucleated cell counts came from reference gene primer amplification. Assay: immunoSEQ multiplex PCR; the TCRdb copy retains only in-frame clones and omits some. The DNA gave D and trimming, while V, J and clone size come from that table. The repertoire holds 300,000 to 450,000 clones, around 84% seen once, with under 4% in the top ten. This entry comes from a study of blood T cell repertoires in COVID-19. Whole-study context: Both acute and convalescent COVID-19 samples were obtained from the United States, Italy and Spain. T cells, B-cell-depleted T cells, or PBMCs supplied cDNA or gDNA.

V was pared by 0 bases and J by 4 bases, with 18 bases between. The CDR3 runs 17 residues. Germline CDR1 LGHDT, CDR2 YNNKEL (reference sequence). This TCR was sampled from a woman aged 18-35 years with acute or convalescent COVID-19. The V call is TRBV3-1 (or the pseudogene TRBV3-2), the J call TRBJ2-5, with D perhaps TRBD2 (5 bases). The sequencing sample was made of peripheral blood. CDR3 nucleotide sequence: TGTGCCAGCAGCCAAGACGGAGGTACATTGGCCTTAGAGACCCAGTACTTC. Its protein is CASSQDGGTLALETQYF.